The sequence of this TCR beta chain was determined in a study of cytomegalovirus exposure and HLA in healthy donors. Study-level results: Segments of the TCR beta V type were, in most cases, productive about 90% or about 30% of the time in an earlier analysis.

With 60 Vbeta and 13 Jbeta primers, the PCR was carried out. Assay used: immunoSEQ multiplex PCR; TCRdb lists only in-frame clones, some missing. The table records 100,000 to 150,000 clones, roughly 82% of them present only once. The germline V and J ends were trimmed by 3 bases and 3 bases, with 9 bases remaining between them. The CDR3 has 12 residues. Germline CDR1 is SQVTM and CDR2 is ANQGSEA. Concerning this clone: Its antigen is still unknown.

The sample was PBMCs. The sequence was obtained from a woman between 35 and 50 years old in good health and CMV-seropositive. The chain employs TRBV29-1 and TRBJ2-7; D uncertain. CDR3 sequence (DNA): TGCAGCGTTGATATTCTCGGCTACGAGCAGTACTTC. Translated: CSVDILGYEQYF.